This T cell receptor (beta chain) emerged from a study of T cells expressing NK-cell markers. TCRdb re-called the 5' RACE reads; one entry per CDR3 protein, DNA not given. The repertoire table contains around 140,000 distinct CDR3 sequences. There are 13 residues in the CDR3. This chain connects TRBV12-3 or TRBV12-4 to TRBJ2-3. The sequenced sample was blood T cells: a sorted CD56 or NKG2C T cell subset, CD4+ or CD8+ T cells, or bulk PBMC T cells (not recorded which). The sequence was obtained from a man between 18 and 35 years old in good health. CDR3 region: CASSLVLADTQYF.